One and the same sample provided the 3 T cell receptor beta chains below, sequenced in a study of shared clonotypes between healthy human individuals. This table comes from immunoSEQ multiplex PCR, and its TCRdb copy is limited to in-frame clones, with some not included. The repertoire holds 2,500,000 or so clones, around nine tenths seen once, with under 0.15% in the top ten. What was sequenced was naive CD4+ T cells sorted from blood. Regarding subset: CD45RA+ positively selected. These TCRs come from a man younger than 35 in good health.

J is TRBJ2-5 and V is TRBV7-9, with D unclear. The CDR3 is 14 amino acids. CDR1 SEHNR and CDR2 FQNEAQ come from the germline V gene (reference sequence). Trimming pared 1 base from V and 0 bases from J, leaving 6 bases between. CDR3 region: CASSLGHNQETQYF. The CDR3 bases are TGTGCCAGCAGCTTAGGACACAACCAAGAGACCCAGTACTTC.

V and J are TRBV30 and TRBJ2-7; D may match TRBD1 or TRBD2 (6 bases each). This CDR3 spans 12 amino acids. Trimming left V 4 bases short and J 3 bases short, with 10 bases between. The V gene's germline CDR1 is GTSNPN and CDR2 SVGIG (reference sequence). The CDR3: CAWNREDYEQYF. The CDR3 DNA sequence: TGTGCCTGGAACAGGGAGGACTACGAGCAGTACTTC.

The table lists this clone with a few counts. The V gene is TRBV7-3, the J gene TRBJ1-1; unclear D gene. The ends were cut back, 5 bases at V and 3 bases at J, with 10 bases in the middle. There are 13 residues in the CDR3. Germline assignment: CDR1 SGHTA and CDR2 FQGTGA. The DNA for the CDR3 is TGTGCCAGCAGCCGATATACGGACACTGAAGCTTTCTTT. It is translated as CASSRYTDTEAFF.